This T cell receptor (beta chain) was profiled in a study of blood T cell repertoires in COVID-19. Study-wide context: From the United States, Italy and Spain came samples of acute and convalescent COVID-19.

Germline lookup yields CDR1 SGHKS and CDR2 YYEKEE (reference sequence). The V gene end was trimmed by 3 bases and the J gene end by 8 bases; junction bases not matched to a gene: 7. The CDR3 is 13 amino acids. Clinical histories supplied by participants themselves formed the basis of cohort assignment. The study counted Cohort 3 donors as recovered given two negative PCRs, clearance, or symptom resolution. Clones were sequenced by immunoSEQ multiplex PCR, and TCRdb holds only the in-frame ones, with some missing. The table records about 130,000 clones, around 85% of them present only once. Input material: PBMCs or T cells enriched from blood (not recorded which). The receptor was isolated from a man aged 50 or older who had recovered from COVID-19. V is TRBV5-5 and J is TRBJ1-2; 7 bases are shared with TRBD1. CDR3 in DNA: TGTGCCAGCAGCTCCACAGGGGATCGGGGCTACACCTTC. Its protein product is CASSSTGDRGYTF.